Here is one T cell receptor beta chain with its context. The antigen is unknown. The junction departs from the called germline gene at one end, perhaps through a read error. This sample is part of a study of beta chain features in type 1 diabetes. Study-wide results and caveats: The study found fewer insertions and more deletions at VDJ junctions in type 1 diabetes patients. Among all four CD4+ subsets, Type 1 diabetes patients had TCRB CDR3s that were moderately but significantly shorter. The naive, central memory and Treg TCRB repertoires looked more alike in patients than they did in healthy donors.

Investigators reverse transcribed all isolated RNA, so they sequenced expressed TCRB transcripts. This table comes from immunoSEQ multiplex PCR, and its TCRdb copy is limited to in-frame clones, with some not included. The sample lists nearly 700,000 clones, about an eighth occurring once. The CDR3 loop spans 14 amino acids. Germline V gives CDR1 ENHRY, CDR2 SYGVKD. This sequence joins TRBV10-3 and TRBJ1-5; D gene ambiguous. The TCR comes from a man younger than 35 with type 1 diabetes. The sequenced sample consisted of naive CD4+ T cells from blood. The CDR3 coding sequence is TGTGCCATCAGTGAGTCGGGCAGGCCTCAGCTCCAGCATTTT. It yields the protein CAISESGRPQLQHF.